This entry lists 22 T cell receptor beta chains sequenced from one sample in a study of shared clonotypes between healthy human individuals. Only in-frame clones appear in the TCRdb table, and some are missing; sequencing was by immunoSEQ multiplex PCR. This sample carries fewer than 2.5 million clones, under 95% of them seen once, and the ten largest clones take about 0.34%. The sequenced material came from naive CD4+ T cells from PBMCs. Subset described: CD45RA+ positively selected. The receptor source for this set is a man between 18 and 29 years old in good health. Some clones in this sample may be carry-over from other donors' samples.

About this clone itself: Other nucleotide sequences from this sample produce the same CDR3. The DNA for the CDR3 is TGTGCCAGCAGCGTTAGTGGTAACTATGGCTACACCTTC. It codes for CASSVSGNYGYTF. This chain uses TRBV9 with TRBJ1-2; D gene unclear. The CDR3 sequence is 13 residues long. V dropped 2 bases and J dropped 1 base, with 6 bases sitting between them. Germline V gene data show CDR1 as SGDLS and CDR2 as YYNGEE.

This chain joins TRBV6-6 and TRBJ1-6, with 8 bases identical to TRBD1. CDR1 and CDR2 (germline): MNHNY, SVGAGI (reference sequence). With V trimmed by 6 bases and J by 7 bases, 5 bases remained unmatched. This CDR3 has 14 residues. The CDR3 is CASRSGGDNSPLHF. The CDR3 DNA reads as TGTGCCAGCAGATCAGGGGGCGACAATTCACCCCTCCACTTT.

V usage is TRBV5-1 and J usage is TRBJ2-1; D is ambiguous. In germline, CDR1 is SGHRS, CDR2 YFSETQ. The CDR3 covers 15 residues. The V gene lost 0 bases and the J gene lost 6 bases, with 13 bases spanning the gap. CDR3 DNA sequence: TGCGCCAGCAGCTTGGCGGTAGTCGGCTCCAATGAGCAGTTCTTC. Its translation is CASSLAVVGSNEQFF. The full variable domain, its missing parts supplied by reference TRBV5-1 and TRBJ2-1, is KAGVTQTPRYLIKTRGQQVTLSCSPISGHRSVSWYQQTPGQGLQFLFEYFSETQRNKGNFPGRFSGRQFSNSRSEMNVSTLELGDSALYLCASSLAVVGSNEQFFGPGTRLTVL.

The CDR3 loop is CASSLVAEPDTQYF. The CDR3 DNA reads TGCGCCAGCAGCTTGGTAGCGGAACCAGATACGCAGTATTTT. The chain couples TRBV5-1 to TRBJ2-3, with TRBD2 as a possible D gene (6 bases). Germline CDR1 reads SGHRS; CDR2 reads YFSETQ. The V end was cut by 0 bases, the J end by 4 bases, with 9 bases between. This CDR3 spans 14 amino acids.

The V and J genes are TRBV5-4 and TRBJ2-5; TRBD2 is a possible D gene (6 bases). CDR1 and CDR2 (germline): SGHNT, YYREEE (reference sequence). The CDR3 totals 15 residues. Trimming cost V 4 bases and J 5 bases, with 18 bases left between them. The CDR3 here is CASSVRGLGRETQYF. DNA for the CDR3: TGTGCCAGCAGCGTAAGGGGACTGGGGAGGGAGACCCAGTACTTC.

The chain joins TRBV7-9 to TRBJ2-2; 8 nucleotides match TRBD1. Germline V lookup: CDR1 SEHNR, CDR2 FQNEAQ (reference sequence). After removal of 9 bases from V and 4 bases from J, the junction contained 4 bases not matched to a gene. The length of the CDR3 is 13 residues. The CDR3 here is CARGQERTGELFF. The CDR3 DNA reads TGTGCCAGGGGACAGGAGCGCACCGGGGAGCTGTTTTTT.

This chain uses TRBV2 with TRBJ2-5, with 10 bases fitting TRBD2. CDR1 is SNHLY and CDR2 is FYNNEI in the germline V gene. Trimming at V came to 5 bases and at J to 5 bases, leaving 11 bases not matched to a gene. This CDR3 has 16 residues. In DNA, the CDR3 is TGTGCCAGCAGTCCGGGACTAGCGAGGACTTGGGAGACCCAGTACTTC. Protein: CASSPGLARTWETQYF. Based on the CDR3 plus reference TRBV2 and TRBJ2-5, the full variable domain is EPEVTQTPSHQVTQMGQEVILRCVPISNHLYFYWYRQILGQKVEFLVSFYNNEISEKSEIFDDQFSVERPDGSNFTLKIRSTKLEDSAMYFCASSPGLARTWETQYFGPGTRLLVL.

This clone was detected once. The gene calls are TRBV18 and TRBJ1-5, with 7 positions matching TRBD1. Trimming at V came to 6 bases and at J to 0 bases, leaving 11 bases not matched to a gene. Germline assignment: CDR1 KGHSH and CDR2 LQKENI. This CDR3 has 17 amino acids. This CDR3 is CASSRAGQLTSNQPQHF. In DNA, the CDR3 is TGTGCCAGCTCCCGGGCGGGACAGCTTACTAGCAATCAGCCCCAGCATTTT. The full variable domain, its missing parts supplied by reference TRBV18 and TRBJ1-5, is NAGVMQNPRHLVRRRGQEARLRCSPMKGHSHVYWYRQLPEEGLKFMVYLQKENIIDESGMPKERFSAEFPKEGPSILRIQQVVRGDSAAYFCASSRAGQLTSNQPQHFGDGTRLSIL.

V gene TRBV28 combines with J gene TRBJ1-4; no definite D call. The length of the CDR3 is 12 residues. CDR1 is MDHEN, CDR2 SYDVKM, per germline. Deletions cut 9 bases from V and 3 bases from J, with 8 bases between. CDR3 nucleotide sequence: TGTGCCAGTACAGCCTCTAATGAAAAACTGTTTTTT. This encodes CASTASNEKLFF.

V is TRBV6-1 and J is TRBJ1-5; D not certain. The CDR3 is 12 amino acids. The ends were cut back, 6 bases at V and 9 bases at J, with 12 bases in the middle. Germline lookup yields CDR1 MNHNS and CDR2 SASEGT. CDR3 coding DNA: TGTGCCAGCAGCTCCGCGTTGAGGCCCCAGCATTTT. Encoded protein: CASSSALRPQHF.

V is TRBV9 and J is TRBJ1-6, with D possibly being TRBD1 (6 bases). Germline loops: CDR1 SGDLS, CDR2 YYNGEE. The CDR3 spans 17 residues. Trimming removed 4 bases from V and 10 bases from J, with 24 bases in between. The CDR3 here is CASSLGGLGPAYSPLHF. CDR3 DNA: TGTGCCAGCAGCCTAGGGGGTCTGGGGCCGGCCTACTCACCCCTCCACTTT.

This sequence joins TRBV5-1 and TRBJ2-7, with 9 bases that match TRBD2. Trimming removed 3 bases from V and 9 bases from J; junction bases left unmatched: 13. From germline, CDR1 is SGHRS and CDR2 YFSETQ. CDR3 length: 15 amino acids. The CDR3 here is CASSSTGTSLLGQYF. As DNA, the CDR3 is TGCGCCAGCAGCTCAACCGGGACTAGCCTTCTCGGGCAGTACTTC.

This chain connects TRBV6-5 to TRBJ2-2; maybe TRBD1 (5 bases). The V and J ends lost 11 bases and 1 base respectively, with 14 bases between them. The germline gives CDR1 MNHEY, CDR2 SVGAGI. The CDR3 sequence is 14 residues long. CDR3 DNA sequence: TGTGCCGGACAAGGGCGGCAGAACACCGGGGAGCTGTTTTTT. It is translated as CAGQGRQNTGELFF.

The chain combines TRBV9 with TRBJ2-4; tentative D call: TRBD2 (7 bases). Germline V gene sequence: CDR1 SGDLS, CDR2 YYNGEE. The ends were cut back, 4 bases at V and 2 bases at J, with 16 bases in the middle. This CDR3 has 16 amino acids. The CDR3 DNA reads as TGTGCCAGCAGCACAGGGCCCGGGGGGACCAAAAACATTCAGTACTTC. This codes for CASSTGPGGTKNIQYF. Full variable domain (rest looked up from reference TRBV9 and TRBJ2-4): DSGVTQTPKHLITATGQRVTLRCSPRSGDLSVYWYQQSLDQGLQFLIQYYNGEERAKGNILERFSAQQFPDLHSELNLSSLELGDSALYFCASSTGPGGTKNIQYFGAGTRLSVL.

With respect to this clone: A junction end diverges from the germline sequence, so it may reflect a read error. The chain carries TRBV20-1 and TRBJ2-4; D remains ambiguous. The germline CDR1 and CDR2 sequences are DFQATT and SNEGSKA (reference sequence). The CDR3 length is 11 residues. The CDR3 is CSATVTGRVHF. CDR3 in DNA: TGCAGTGCTACGGTGACCGGCCGGGTTCACTTC.

This clone was seen a single time. V usage is TRBV30 and J usage is TRBJ1-1; no firm D call. Germline lookup yields CDR1 GTSNPN and CDR2 SVGIG (reference sequence). V lost 1 base, J lost 0 bases, and 6 bases lay in between. The CDR3 is 13 amino acids. The CDR3 coding sequence is TGTGCCTGGAGTGCCGCCCTGAACACTGAAGCTTTCTTT. It translates to CAWSAALNTEAFF.

This clone was detected once. The rearrangement uses TRBV5-1 and TRBJ2-5, with a possible D match to TRBD2 (5 bases). The germline CDR1 and CDR2 sequences are SGHRS and YFSETQ. The CDR3 covers 19 residues. The V gene lost 0 bases and the J gene lost 2 bases, with 23 bases spanning the gap. The CDR3 loop is CASSLVSGAGSGSQETQYF. DNA for the CDR3: TGCGCCAGCAGCTTGGTGTCGGGTGCCGGCTCGGGGTCTCAAGAGACCCAGTACTTC.

The chain is built from TRBV5-1 and TRBJ1-3, with a weak D call TRBD1 (5 bases). Per the germline V gene, CDR1 is SGHRS and CDR2 is YFSETQ. The CDR3 runs to 14 residues. With 0 bases removed from V and 5 bases from J, the gap between germline ends came to 9 bases. CDR3 DNA: TGCGCCAGCAGCTTGGTCCCAGGGAGAAACACCATATATTTT. It is translated as CASSLVPGRNTIYF.

J is TRBJ1-2 and V is TRBV27; 8 bases are a match to TRBD1. Germline V gives CDR1 MNHEY, CDR2 SMNVEV (reference sequence). J lost 5 bases, V lost 4 bases, and 9 bases had no gene match. This CDR3 spans 15 amino acids. Here the CDR3 DNA reads TGTGCCAGCAGTTCAGTCCAGGGGGCAGGGTATGGCTACACCTTC. This translates into CASSSVQGAGYGYTF.

This chain links TRBV19 with TRBJ1-5; D remains ambiguous. Trimming pared 2 bases from V and 9 bases from J, leaving 8 bases between. CDR3 size: 12 residues. From germline, CDR1 is LNHDA and CDR2 SQIVND (reference sequence). The CDR3 region has the DNA TGTGCCAGTAGTATATTTCCGCCGCCCCAGCATTTT. It is translated as CASSIFPPPQHF. The variable domain in full, completed from reference TRBV19 and TRBJ1-5, reads DGGITQSPKYLFRKEGQNVTLSCEQNLNHDAMYWYRQDPGQGLRLIYYSQIVNDFQKGDIAEGYSVSREKKESFPLTVTSAQKNPTAFYLCASSIFPPPQHFGDGTRLSIL.

The chain carries TRBV11-2 and TRBJ2-7; a possible D gene is TRBD1 (6 bases). Germline V gene lookup returns CDR1 SGHAT and CDR2 FQNNGV. CDR3 length: 14 residues. The germline V and J ends were trimmed by 6 bases and 0 bases, with 12 bases remaining between them. The CDR3 protein is CASRWTASSYEQYF. CDR3 in DNA: TGTGCCAGCAGGTGGACAGCAAGCTCCTACGAGCAGTACTTC. Drawing the rest from reference TRBV11-2 and TRBJ2-7, the complete variable domain is EAGVAQSPRYKIIEKRQSVAFWCNPISGHATLYWYQQILGQGPKLLIQFQNNGVVDDSQLPKDRFSAERLKGVDSTLKIQPAKLEDSAVYLCASRWTASSYEQYFGPGTRLTVT.

The chain recombines TRBV18 with TRBJ2-7, with a weak D call TRBD2 (5 bases). CDR1 and CDR2 (germline): KGHSH, LQKENI. This CDR3 region has 12 residues. V lost 6 bases and J 6 bases, leaving 12 bases between the germline ends. CDR3 protein: CASSPLASEQYF. The DNA of the CDR3 is TGTGCCAGCTCTCCGTTAGCGTCCGAGCAGTACTTC.